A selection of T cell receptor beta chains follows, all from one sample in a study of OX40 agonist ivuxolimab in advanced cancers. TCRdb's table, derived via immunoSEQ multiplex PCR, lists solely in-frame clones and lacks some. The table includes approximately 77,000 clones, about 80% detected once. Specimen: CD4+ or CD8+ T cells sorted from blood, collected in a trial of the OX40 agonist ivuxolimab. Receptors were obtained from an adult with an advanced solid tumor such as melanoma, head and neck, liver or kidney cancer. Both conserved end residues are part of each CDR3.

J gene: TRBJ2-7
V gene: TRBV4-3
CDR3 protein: CASSQVISGLAGVYEQYF

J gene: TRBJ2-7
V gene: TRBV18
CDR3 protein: CASSPFTGPNSYEQYF

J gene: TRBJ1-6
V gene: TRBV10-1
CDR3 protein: CASSVGTRNSPLHF

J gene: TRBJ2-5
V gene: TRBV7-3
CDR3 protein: CASSLDSQSLEQYF

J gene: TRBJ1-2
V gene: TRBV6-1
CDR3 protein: CASRSGGSYGYTF

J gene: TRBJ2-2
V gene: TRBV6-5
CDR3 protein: CASSYLLTGELFF

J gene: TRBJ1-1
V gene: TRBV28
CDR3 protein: CASSPPGRGREAFF

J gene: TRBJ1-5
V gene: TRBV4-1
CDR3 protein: CASSQEVGGRNQPQHF

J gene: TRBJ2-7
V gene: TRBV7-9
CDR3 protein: CASSLLAAETYEQYF

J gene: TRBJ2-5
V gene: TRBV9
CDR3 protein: CASSVDPQIQETQYF

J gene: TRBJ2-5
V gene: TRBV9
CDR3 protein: CASNIAGLGETQYF

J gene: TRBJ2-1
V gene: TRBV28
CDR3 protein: CASRTADRHNEQFF

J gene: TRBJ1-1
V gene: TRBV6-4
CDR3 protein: CASSVEENTEAFF

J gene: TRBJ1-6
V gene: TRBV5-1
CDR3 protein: CASSPGGVRDSPLHF

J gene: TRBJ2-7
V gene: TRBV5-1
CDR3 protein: CASSPSLAGEGYEQYF

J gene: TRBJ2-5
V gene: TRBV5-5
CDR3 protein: CASSPRGAQETQYF

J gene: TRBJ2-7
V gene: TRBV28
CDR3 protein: CASSLWGEQYF

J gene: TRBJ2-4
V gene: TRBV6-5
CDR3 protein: CASSLTGAKNIQYF

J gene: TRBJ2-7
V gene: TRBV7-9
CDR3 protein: CASRAGDEQYF

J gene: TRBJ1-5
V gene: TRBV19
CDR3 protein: CASSIARKNQPQHF

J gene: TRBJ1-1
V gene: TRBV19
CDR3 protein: CASSIRVGFEAFF

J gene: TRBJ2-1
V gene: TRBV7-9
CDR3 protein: CASSSVGEQFF

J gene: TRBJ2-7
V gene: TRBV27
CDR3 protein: CASSLVWGHYEQYF

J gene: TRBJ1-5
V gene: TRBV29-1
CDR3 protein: CSVVIQGGQPQHF

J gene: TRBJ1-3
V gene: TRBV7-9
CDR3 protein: CASSLGSGNTIYF

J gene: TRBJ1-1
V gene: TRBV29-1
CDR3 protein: CSFPIQGWAFF

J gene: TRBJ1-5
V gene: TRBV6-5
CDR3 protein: CASSITGGSNQPQHF

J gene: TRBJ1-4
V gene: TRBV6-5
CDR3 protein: CASSYSGTGGGKLFF

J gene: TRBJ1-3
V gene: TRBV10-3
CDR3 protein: CAIKTENGNTIYF

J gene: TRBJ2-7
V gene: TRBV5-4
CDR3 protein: CASSLGGAGEQYF

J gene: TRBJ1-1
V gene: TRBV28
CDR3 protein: CASSKDRGNTEAFF

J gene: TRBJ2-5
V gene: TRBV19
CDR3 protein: CASSLTGGLKTQYF

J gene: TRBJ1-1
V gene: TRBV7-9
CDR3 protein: CASSLGSRIRNTEAFF

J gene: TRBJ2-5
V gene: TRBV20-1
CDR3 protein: CSATGQETQYF

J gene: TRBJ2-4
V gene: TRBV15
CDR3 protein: CATSRESGGGSKNIQYF

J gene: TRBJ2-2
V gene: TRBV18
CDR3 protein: CASSPTMGQATGELFF

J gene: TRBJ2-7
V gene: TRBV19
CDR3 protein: CASSALDRSSYEQYF

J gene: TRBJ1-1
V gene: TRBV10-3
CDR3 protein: CAISYDQGGTEAFF

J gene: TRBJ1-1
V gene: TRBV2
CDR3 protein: CASTQRERGAFF

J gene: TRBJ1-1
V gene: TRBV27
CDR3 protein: CASRTAQGVYMNTEAFF

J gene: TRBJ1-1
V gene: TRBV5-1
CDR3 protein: CASSEGIPRAEAFF